One and the same sample provided the 10 T cell receptor beta chains below, sequenced in a study of technical replicates of blood from a handful of donors. The protocol was immunoSEQ multiplex PCR, while the TCRdb copy is restricted to in-frame clones and leaves out a portion. The data show 65,000 to 80,000 clones, around nine tenths seen once. The sequenced material came from T cells isolated from PBMCs. The receptors stem from a human donor in good health.

The chain carries TRBV30 and TRBJ1-1; D is undetermined. Trimming removed 0 bases from V and 3 bases from J, with 11 bases in between. The length of the CDR3 is 14 residues. Germline V gives CDR1 GTSNPN, CDR2 SVGIG (reference sequence). This CDR3 is CAWSVISKYTEAFF. CDR3 nucleotide sequence: TGTGCCTGGAGTGTCATCAGTAAGTACACTGAAGCTTTCTTT.

As regards this clone: Additional DNA sequences in this sample encode the identical CDR3. The V gene is TRBV7-9, the J gene TRBJ1-1; D is unresolved. Germline CDR1 SEHNR, CDR2 FQNEAQ (reference sequence). Trimming removed 6 bases from V and 1 base from J, with 6 bases in between. This CDR3 has 12 residues. The CDR3 sequence: CASSPENTEAFF. CDR3 nucleotides: TGTGCCAGCAGTCCAGAGAACACTGAAGCTTTCTTT.

This sequence joins TRBV6-1 and TRBJ2-7; 11 nucleotides agree with TRBD2. The CDR3 consists of 14 residues. J was trimmed by 7 bases and V by 4 bases; bases with no gene match: 6. The germline CDR1 and CDR2 sequences are MNHNS and SASEGT. The CDR3 DNA is TGTGCCAGCAGTGTAACTAGCGGGAGATGGGAGCAGTACTTC. This encodes CASSVTSGRWEQYF.

J is TRBJ2-3 and V is TRBV7-2, with D possibly matching TRBD1 (6 bases). Looked up from germline, CDR1 is SGHTA and CDR2 is FQGNSA. Trimming removed 5 bases from V and 0 bases from J, with 12 bases in between. The CDR3 length is 15 residues. In DNA, the CDR3 is TGTGCCAGCAGCCCACAGGGCAGGAGCACAGATACGCAGTATTTT. Translating gives CASSPQGRSTDTQYF. The whole variable domain, filled in from reference TRBV7-2 and TRBJ2-3, reads GAGVSQSPSNKVTEKGKDVELRCDPISGHTALYWYRQSLGQGLEFLIYFQGNSAPDKSGLPSDRFSAERTGGSVSTLTIQRTQQEDSAVYLCASSPQGRSTDTQYFGPGTRLTVL.

The gene calls are TRBV19 and TRBJ1-5; D is unresolved. This CDR3 contains 13 residues. Per the germline V gene, CDR1 is LNHDA and CDR2 is SQIVND (reference sequence). V lost 5 bases and J lost 5, with 10 bases in between. The CDR3 DNA follows: TGTGCCAGTAGTGCGGGCCTTCATCAGCCCCAGCATTTT. It encodes CASSAGLHQPQHF.

A word on this clone: One end of the junction is discordant with germline, which a read error may explain. The chain employs TRBV7-2 and TRBJ1-2; no firm D call. Germline V gene sequence: CDR1 SGHTA, CDR2 FQGNSA. CDR3 size: 13 residues. The CDR3 nucleotides are TGTGCCAGCAGCACCGCGGGGTACTACGGCTACACCTTC. Amino acids: CASSTAGYYGYTF.

The V call is TRBV6-5, the J call TRBJ1-4, with 8 bases identical to TRBD1. V lost 4 bases to trimming and J lost 7 bases; unmatched junction nucleotides: 8. Looked up from germline, CDR1 is MNHEY and CDR2 is SVGAGI. This CDR3 is built from 15 residues. The CDR3 is CASSSQDREGEKLFF. The CDR3 nucleotides are TGTGCCAGCAGTTCCCAGGACAGGGAAGGTGAAAAACTGTTTTTT.

The V call is TRBV5-8, the J call TRBJ2-3; TRBD2 is a possible D gene (6 bases). This CDR3 comprises 15 residues. Germline CDR1 SGHTS, CDR2 YDEGEE. The V gene lost 2 bases and the J gene lost 4 bases, with 14 bases spanning the gap. CDR3 amino acids: CASSFRVWGADTQYF. The CDR3 DNA reads as TGTGCCAGCAGCTTCCGTGTATGGGGGGCAGATACGCAGTATTTT.

This chain joins TRBV7-2 and TRBJ2-7; 9 bases map to TRBD1. V was clipped by 2 bases and J by 0 bases; unmatched bases: 2. The V gene's germline CDR1 is SGHTA and CDR2 FQGNSA. The CDR3 is made up of 15 amino acids. The CDR3 protein is CASSLTGQGSYEQYF. CDR3 in DNA: TGTGCCAGCAGCTTAACGGGACAGGGCTCCTACGAGCAGTACTTC.

The CDR3 loop is CASSQGDRGGYTDTQYF. DNA for the CDR3: TGCGCCAGCAGCCAAGGGGACAGGGGTGGATACACAGATACGCAGTATTTT. The rearrangement links TRBV4-1 to TRBJ2-3; 10 bases are shared with TRBD1. The germline CDR1 and CDR2 sequences are MGHRA and YSYEKL. V gave up 1 base and J gave up 2 bases; unmatched junction bases: 6. CDR3 length: 17 residues.